Listed below are T cell receptor beta chains from one sample, sequenced in a study of blood T cell repertoires in COVID-19. Repertoires were generated with immunoSEQ multiplex PCR, while TCRdb's copy carries only in-frame clones and drops some. The sample lists around 150,000 clones; roughly 85% were seen once. The sequenced sample consisted of peripheral blood. Receptor source: a human donor with acute or convalescent COVID-19. The donor label of this sample is uncertain. Each CDR3 is given with its conserved first and last residue. D genes are given only for firm matches. Clone size, where shown, is once, few, many, or a class for clones that have expanded.

TRBJ1-2 | . | TRBV12-3/TRBV12-4 | . | TGTGCCAGCAGTCCCACAGTGAACTATGGCTACACCTTC | CASSPTVNYGYTF
TRBJ1-3 | once | TRBV27 | TRBD1 | TGTGCCAGCAGCTCCGACAGGGGGCTTTCTGGAAACACCATATATTTT | CASSSDRGLSGNTIYF
TRBJ1-3 | . | TRBV7-2 | . | TGTGCCAGTCGATCATGGGAGAGCACCATATATTTT | CASRSWESTIYF
TRBJ1-3 | . | TRBV5-1 | . | TGCGCCAGCAGCTTGGGAGGCCTTGGAAACACCATATATTTT | CASSLGGLGNTIYF
TRBJ1-4 | . | TRBV7-8 | . | TGTGCCAGCAGCTCCCAGCGGAGGGAAAAACTGTTTTTT | CASSSQRREKLFF
TRBJ1-5 | . | TRBV5-6 | TRBD1 | TGTGCCAGCAGTCGACAGGGATCTCGGATCGGCAATCAGCCCCAGCATTTT | CASSRQGSRIGNQPQHF
TRBJ1-3 | . | TRBV18 | TRBD1 | TGTGCCAGCTCCCACAGCCAGGGACAGAGGGGAAACACCATATATTTT | CASSHSQGQRGNTIYF
TRBJ2-2 | . | TRBV4-2 | TRBD2 | TGTGCCAGCAGCCAGATCGGACTAGCGGGGGGGGAGCTGTTTTTT | CASSQIGLAGGELFF
TRBJ1-1 | once | TRBV21-1 | . | TGTGCCAGCCCTCAGTTCGGGACAGGGTATTTAGGCTCAACTGAAGCTTTCTTT | CASPQFGTGYLGSTEAFF
TRBJ1-4 | few | TRBV7-2 | . | TGTGCCAGCGCTAGATCGGCAACTAATGAAAAACTGTTTTTT | CASARSATNEKLFF
TRBJ1-4 | . | TRBV5-6 | TRBD1 | TGTGCCAGCAGCCGGGGACAGGGCTATAATGAAAAACTGTTTTTT | CASSRGQGYNEKLFF
TRBJ2-1 | . | TRBV4-3 | . | TGCGCCAGCAGCCAAGGTCTCCAGGCAAGCTCCTACAATGAGCAGTTCTTC | CASSQGLQASSYNEQFF
TRBJ2-7 | . | TRBV5-1 | . | TGCGCCAGCAGCCCTGGCGGGGGCCTGTCCTACGAGCAGTACTTC | CASSPGGGLSYEQYF
TRBJ2-1 | . | TRBV6-5 | TRBD1 | TGTGCCAGCAGCCGCGACAGGGGGACTAACAATGAGCAGTTCTTC | CASSRDRGTNNEQFF
TRBJ2-5 | . | TRBV12-5 | . | TGTGCTAGTGGTCTCGGGGGGCCCCTCTACTTC | CASGLGGPLYF
TRBJ1-3 | . | TRBV29-1 | . | TGCAGCGTTCTCGTAGTAGGAGGTGGAAACACCATATATTTT | CSVLVVGGGNTIYF
TRBJ1-1 | . | TRBV28 | . | TGTGCCAGCAGTTTAGGGGGGTTGAGCACTGAAGCTTTCTTT | CASSLGGLSTEAFF
TRBJ1-1 | . | TRBV9 | . | TGTGCCAGCAGCGTACGACAAGAGAACACTGAAGCTTTCTTT | CASSVRQENTEAFF
TRBJ2-7 | . | TRBV9 | . | TGTGCCAGCAGCGTAGCCCCTTCGAGCGAGCAGTACTTC | CASSVAPSSEQYF
TRBJ1-1 | . | TRBV28 | . | TGTGCCAGCAGTTTGGGGCAGGGAGAAGCTTTCTTT | CASSLGQGEAFF
TRBJ1-2 | . | TRBV5-6 | . | TGTGCCAGCAGCTCCACTCGGGGAGACTACACCTTC | CASSSTRGDYTF
TRBJ1-2 | . | TRBV6-5 | TRBD1 | TGTGCCTCCGGAGGTAGGGACAGGCCATATTATGGCTACACCTTC | CASGGRDRPYYGYTF
TRBJ1-3 | once | TRBV5-6 | TRBD1 | TGTGCCAGCAGCCACAGGGGTTCTCGTGGAAACACCATATATTTT | CASSHRGSRGNTIYF
TRBJ2-7 | few | TRBV11-2 | TRBD2 | TGTGCCAGCAGCTGGGGGACTAGCGGCGAGCAGTACTTC | CASSWGTSGEQYF
TRBJ1-6 | . | TRBV9 | TRBD1 | TGTGCCAGCAGCGTGGGGGGCCTAGACAGGGATAATTCACCCCTCCACTTT | CASSVGGLDRDNSPLHF
TRBJ2-7 | . | TRBV5-1 | TRBD1 | TGCGCCAGCAGCGCCACAGGGGCTATCGAGCAGTACTTC | CASSATGAIEQYF
TRBJ1-6 | . | TRBV6-5 | . | TGTGCCAGCAGCCTAGACAGCCCTATCTCACCCCTCCACTTT | CASSLDSPISPLHF
TRBJ1-4 | . | TRBV18 | TRBD1 | TGTGCCAGCTCACGGGGACAGACAGAAAAACTGTTTTTT | CASSRGQTEKLFF
TRBJ2-7 | . | TRBV5-4 | TRBD1 | TGTGCCAGCAGCTTTAGGACAGGGGGCTCCTACGAGCAGTACTTC | CASSFRTGGSYEQYF
TRBJ1-5 | . | TRBV2 | . | TGTGCCAGCAGCGCGGACAGAATCCGCAATCAGCCCCAGCATTTT | CASSADRIRNQPQHF
TRBJ1-6 | . | TRBV5-1 | TRBD1 | TGCGCCAGCAGCGCCGGGACAGGGCAGAATTCACCCCTCCACTTT | CASSAGTGQNSPLHF
TRBJ2-3 | once | TRBV7-2 | TRBD1 | TGTGCCAGCAGACGGGACAGGGGGCGTTTCACAGATACGCAGTATTTT | CASRRDRGRFTDTQYF
TRBJ2-7 | . | TRBV7-8 | . | TGTGCCAGCAGCTTAGCCAAAACCTACGAGCAGTACTTC | CASSLAKTYEQYF
TRBJ2-7 | . | TRBV11-2 | TRBD1 | TGTGCCAGCAGCCCGCTCGGGCAGGGGGCGCACGAGCAGTACTTC | CASSPLGQGAHEQYF
TRBJ1-6 | . | TRBV18 | . | TGTGCCAGCTCACTTAACGGGGTCGCAGCATCTAATTCACCCCTCCACTTT | CASSLNGVAASNSPLHF
TRBJ1-5 | . | TRBV6-6 | TRBD1 | TGTGCCAGCAGCCACACGGACAGGGGTAGTTATCAGCCCCAGCATTTT | CASSHTDRGSYQPQHF
TRBJ1-6 | . | TRBV6-5 | . | TGTGCCAGCAGGCGGGTTAATTCACCCCTCCACTTT | CASRRVNSPLHF
TRBJ1-4 | . | TRBV4-2 | TRBD1 | TGTGCCAGCAGCAGCGGACAGGGCCCGAACAAAAATGAAAAACTGTTTTTT | CASSSGQGPNKNEKLFF
TRBJ1-2 | . | TRBV7-2 | . | TGTGCCAGCAGCTTAGCGGGGGCGGTAGATTATGGCTACACCTTC | CASSLAGAVDYGYTF
TRBJ1-6 | . | TRBV25-1 | TRBD1 | TGTGCCAGCAGCTCGGGACAGCTTAATAATTCACCCCTCCACTTT | CASSSGQLNNSPLHF
TRBJ1-5 | . | TRBV24-1 | . | TGTGCCACCAGCGCAGGACATAGGCAGCCCCAGCATTTT | CATSAGHRQPQHF
TRBJ1-1 | . | TRBV28 | TRBD1 | TGTGCCAGCAGTTCATCGACAGGGACGAACACTGAAGCTTTCTTT | CASSSSTGTNTEAFF
TRBJ2-2 | . | TRBV2 | . | TGTGCCAGCAGACCTCAACAGGCCTGGGACACCGGGGAGCTGTTTTTT | CASRPQQAWDTGELFF
TRBJ1-1 | . | TRBV2 | . | TGTGCCAGCAAGGGCAGGGGACAAAACACTGAAGCTTTCTTT | CASKGRGQNTEAFF
TRBJ2-1 | . | TRBV2 | . | TGTGCCAGCAGTGGTGTAGGGGCCGACTTCTACAATGAGCAGTTCTTC | CASSGVGADFYNEQFF
TRBJ1-5 | . | TRBV7-8 | TRBD1 | TGTGCCAGCCGACAGGGTGGCCAGCCCCAGCATTTT | CASRQGGQPQHF
TRBJ2-7 | . | TRBV9 | . | TGTGCCAGCAGCGTAGAAGGAGCAGGGACCTACGAGCAGTACTTC | CASSVEGAGTYEQYF
TRBJ1-1 | . | TRBV18 | . | TGTGCCAGCTCACCCCAGCAGGAGGTAGGAGCTTTCTTT | CASSPQQEVGAFF
TRBJ1-2 | . | TRBV30 | . | TGTGCCTGGAGTGTACTGTCCGGCTACACCTTC | CAWSVLSGYTF
TRBJ1-5 | . | TRBV28 | . | TGTGCCAGCAGTTTTGGGGCCTTTAGCAATCAGCCCCAGCATTTT | CASSFGAFSNQPQHF
TRBJ2-1 | few | TRBV2 | TRBD1 | TGTGCCAGCAGTGAACAAACAGGGGAATACAATGAGCAGTTCTTC | CASSEQTGEYNEQFF
TRBJ2-1 | . | TRBV3-1/TRBV3-2 | . | TGTGCCAGCAGCCTGACAGCCGTGATCTACAATGAGCAGTTCTTC | CASSLTAVIYNEQFF
TRBJ2-3 | . | TRBV30 | . | TGTGCCTGGAGTGTTGGCGGGGGCGGGACAGATACGCAGTATTTT | CAWSVGGGGTDTQYF
TRBJ1-5 | once | TRBV27 | . | TGTGCCAGTTCTTATCGGGATAACAATCAGCCCCAGCATTTT | CASSYRDNNQPQHF
TRBJ1-2 | . | TRBV6-6 | . | TGTGCCAGCAGTAACCTAGGGGATAGCTATGGCTACACCTTC | CASSNLGDSYGYTF